The clone carrying this TCR beta chain is large (0.1 to 1%) by share. Germline CDR1 reads KGHSH; CDR2 reads LQKENI. CDR3 length: 16 amino acids. Trimming pared 2 bases from V and 0 bases from J, leaving 10 bases between. This record belongs to a study of HIV-infected patients and healthy controls. No cell fractionation was done, so the repertoire covers all unsorted peripheral blood T cells. As controls, nine to eleven uninfected healthy donors gave samples, and several gave a couple of samples around 3 months apart. cDNA was made from around 0.45 ug RNA using alpha and beta constant primers. Each of the alpha and beta chains got its own library through chain-specific third strand synthesis with indices. TCRdb itself ran the 5' RACE reads through MiXCR, one entry per CDR3 protein. The sample carries 8,000 to 11,000 distinct CDR3 sequences, approximately 8.2% recorded once.

The sequenced material came from blood. This receptor was taken from an adult in good health. This chain joins TRBV18 and TRBJ2-2; no clear D. This chain's CDR3 is CASSPMGTPNTGELFF. The CDR3 coding sequence is TGTGCCAGCTCACCAATGGGAACCCCGAACACCGGGGAGCTGTTTTTT. Combining the CDR3 with reference TRBV18 and TRBJ2-2 gives the whole variable domain NAGVMQNPRHLVRRRGQEARLRCSPMKGHSHVYWYRQLPEEGLKFMVYLQKENIIDESGMPKERFSAEFPKEGPSILRIQQVVRGDSAAYFCASSPMGTPNTGELFFGEGSRLTVL.